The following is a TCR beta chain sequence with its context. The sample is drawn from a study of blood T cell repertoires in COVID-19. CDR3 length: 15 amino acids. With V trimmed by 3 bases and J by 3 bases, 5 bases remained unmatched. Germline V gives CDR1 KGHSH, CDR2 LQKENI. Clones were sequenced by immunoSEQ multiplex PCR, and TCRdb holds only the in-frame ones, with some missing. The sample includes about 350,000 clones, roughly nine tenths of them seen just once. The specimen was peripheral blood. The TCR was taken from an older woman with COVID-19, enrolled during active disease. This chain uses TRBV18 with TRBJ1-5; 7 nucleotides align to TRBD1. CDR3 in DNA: TGTGCCAGCTCACCTACAGGGGTCTTCAATCAGCCCCAGCATTTT. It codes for CASSPTGVFNQPQHF.